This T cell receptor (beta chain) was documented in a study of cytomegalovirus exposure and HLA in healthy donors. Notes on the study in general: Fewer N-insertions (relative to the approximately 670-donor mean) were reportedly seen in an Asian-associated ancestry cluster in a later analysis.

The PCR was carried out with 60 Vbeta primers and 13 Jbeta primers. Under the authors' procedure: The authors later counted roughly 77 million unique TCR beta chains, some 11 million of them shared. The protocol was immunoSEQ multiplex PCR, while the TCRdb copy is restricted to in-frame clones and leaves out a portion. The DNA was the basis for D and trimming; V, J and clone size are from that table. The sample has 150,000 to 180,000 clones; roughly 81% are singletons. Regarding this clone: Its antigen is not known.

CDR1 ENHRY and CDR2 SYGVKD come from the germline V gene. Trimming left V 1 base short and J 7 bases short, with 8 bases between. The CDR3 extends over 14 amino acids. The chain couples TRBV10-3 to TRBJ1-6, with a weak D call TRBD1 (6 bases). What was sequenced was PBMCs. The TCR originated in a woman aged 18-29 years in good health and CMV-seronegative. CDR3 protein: CAISEYQGNSPLHF. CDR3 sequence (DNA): TGTGCCATCAGTGAGTACCAGGGGAATTCACCCCTCCACTTT.